This T cell receptor (beta chain) was sequenced for a study of cytomegalovirus exposure and HLA in healthy donors. Whole-study results and caveats: A reported reduction in N-insertions relative to the roughly 610-donor mean was seen in an Asian-associated ancestry cluster in a later analysis. With high specificity and sensitivity, the classifier reportedly diagnosed cytomegalovirus status.

Comment on this clone: Its target is unknown.

The study ran its PCR with 60 Vbeta and 13 Jbeta primers. Produced via immunoSEQ multiplex PCR; TCRdb's table is partial and in-frame only. The profile shows about 200,000 clones, over 70% of them singletons. Germline assignment: CDR1 MNHEY and CDR2 SMNVEV (reference sequence). J gave up 6 bases and V 4 bases, and 12 bases lay outside the gene matches. The CDR3 runs 15 residues. This rearrangement joins TRBV27 to TRBJ2-7, with 7 bases fitting TRBD2. This receptor was identified in a middle-aged man in good health and CMV-seropositive. The sample taken for sequencing was PBMCs. CDR3 protein: CASSSTGTTPGEQYF. Here the CDR3 DNA reads TGTGCCAGCAGTTCTACCGGGACTACGCCTGGCGAGCAGTACTTC.